This record concerns one TCR beta chain sequence. V lost 5 bases and J lost 1, with 8 bases in between. This CDR3 contains 13 residues. Germline V gene lookup returns CDR1 KGHDR and CDR2 SFDVKD. Assay used: immunoSEQ multiplex PCR; TCRdb lists only in-frame clones, some missing. Altogether some 150,000 clones are present, over 95% being singletons, with the ten largest covering about 0.94%. The data are from a study of control samples from healthy donors and cancer patients. This TCR derives from a woman aged 30 to 39 in good health. What was sequenced was blood. The chain joins TRBV24-1 to TRBJ2-7, with D possibly being TRBD1 (5 bases). The CDR3 coding sequence is TGTGCCACCAGTGCCCCAGGGTCCTACGAGCAGTACTTC. As protein: CATSAPGSYEQYF.